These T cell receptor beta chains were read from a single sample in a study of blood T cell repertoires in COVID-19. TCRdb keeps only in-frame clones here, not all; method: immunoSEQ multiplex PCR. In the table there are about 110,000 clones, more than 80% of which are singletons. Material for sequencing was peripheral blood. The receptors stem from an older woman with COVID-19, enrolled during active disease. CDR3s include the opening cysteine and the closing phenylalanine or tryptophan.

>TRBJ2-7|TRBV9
CTSSVVGQGSEQYF
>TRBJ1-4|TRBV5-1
CASSPSLSHPGEKLFF
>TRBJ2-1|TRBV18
CASSPMGTSDEQFF
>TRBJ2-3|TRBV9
CASSVDWEITDTQYF
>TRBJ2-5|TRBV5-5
CASSLSETQYF
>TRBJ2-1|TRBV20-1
CSASPVDSGGAIDEQFF
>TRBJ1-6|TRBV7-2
CASRRTGGWDSPLHF
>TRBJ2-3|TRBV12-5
CASGLPTRASWADTQYF
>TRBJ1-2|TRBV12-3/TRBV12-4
CASSSQVIYGYTF
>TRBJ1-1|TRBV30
CACITAGNTEAFF
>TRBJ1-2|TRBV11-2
CASSRSGRGSYGYTF
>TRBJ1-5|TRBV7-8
CASSPYPVQPQHF
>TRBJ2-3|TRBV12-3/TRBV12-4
CASSRDSATQYF
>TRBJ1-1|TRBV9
CASSDATGGLYTEAFF
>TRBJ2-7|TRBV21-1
CASTVSASSTSSSYEQYF
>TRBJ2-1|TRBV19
CASHRGAGGEQFF
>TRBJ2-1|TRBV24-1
CATSDGRRDEQFF
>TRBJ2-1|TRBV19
CASSASGGLLNEQFF
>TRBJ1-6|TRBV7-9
CATAGGLSPLHF
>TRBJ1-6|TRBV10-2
CASSDPGGEGSPLHF
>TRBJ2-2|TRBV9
CASRPHRDKETGELFF
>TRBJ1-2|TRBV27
CASSRSPGYHYGYTF
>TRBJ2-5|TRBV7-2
CASSLQGHQETQYF
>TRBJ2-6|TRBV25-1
CASSRPGSGANVLTF
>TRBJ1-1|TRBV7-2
CASSLTGQVEAFF
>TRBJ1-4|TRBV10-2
CASSESGQDEKLFF
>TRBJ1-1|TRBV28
CASSENLNTEAFF
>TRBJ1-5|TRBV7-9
CASSSTGGGQPQHF
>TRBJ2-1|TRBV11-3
CASSRSGTRGSGGQFF
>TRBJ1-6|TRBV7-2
CASSLPATGPLHF
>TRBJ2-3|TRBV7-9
CASSLEYGGTTDTQYF
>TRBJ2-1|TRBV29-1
CSVLSRGYNEQFF
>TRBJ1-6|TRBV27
CASSLLGDQVNSPLHF
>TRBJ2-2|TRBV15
CATSGFLGQGLTGELFF
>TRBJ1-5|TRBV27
CASSSSAGTDSNQPQHF
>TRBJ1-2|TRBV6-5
CASTTGGIAYGYTF
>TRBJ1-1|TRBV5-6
CASSLYSGLEAFF
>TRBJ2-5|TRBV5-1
CASSFGADRGETQYF
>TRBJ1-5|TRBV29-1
CSVSGTGAAEGYQPQHF
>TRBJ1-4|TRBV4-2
CASSQGGRRGATNEKLFF
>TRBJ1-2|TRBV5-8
CASSAAKQAEIIYGYTF
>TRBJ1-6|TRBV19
CASRGQGDSPLHF
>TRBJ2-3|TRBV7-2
CASSLVAGFGGSGTDTQYF
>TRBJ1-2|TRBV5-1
CASSPTGRNGYTF
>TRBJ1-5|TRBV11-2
CASSPPTATYSNQPQHF
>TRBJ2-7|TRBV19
CASSITSRGEYEQYF
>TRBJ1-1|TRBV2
CASSDSTQGKRAFF
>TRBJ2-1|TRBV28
CASRFPGLAFDEQFF
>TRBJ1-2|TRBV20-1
CSARPPDGYTF
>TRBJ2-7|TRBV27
CASSRFRTQSYEQYF
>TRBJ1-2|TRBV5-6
CASSLTGTHRGYTF
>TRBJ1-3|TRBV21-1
CASSKEGGLSSGNTIYF
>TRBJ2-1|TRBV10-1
CASSLGTSGGAVDEQFF
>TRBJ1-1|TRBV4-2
CASSQGGMNTEAFF
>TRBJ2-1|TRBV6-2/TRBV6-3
CASSYVRAGEQFF
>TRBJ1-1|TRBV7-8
CASSLGTGGETTFAEAFF
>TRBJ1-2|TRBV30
CAWSVTGGATYGYTF
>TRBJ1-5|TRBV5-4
CASSLQGDDQPQHF
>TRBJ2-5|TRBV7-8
CASSLEDRGETQYF
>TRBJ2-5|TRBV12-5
CACGLGGTGGEQETQYF